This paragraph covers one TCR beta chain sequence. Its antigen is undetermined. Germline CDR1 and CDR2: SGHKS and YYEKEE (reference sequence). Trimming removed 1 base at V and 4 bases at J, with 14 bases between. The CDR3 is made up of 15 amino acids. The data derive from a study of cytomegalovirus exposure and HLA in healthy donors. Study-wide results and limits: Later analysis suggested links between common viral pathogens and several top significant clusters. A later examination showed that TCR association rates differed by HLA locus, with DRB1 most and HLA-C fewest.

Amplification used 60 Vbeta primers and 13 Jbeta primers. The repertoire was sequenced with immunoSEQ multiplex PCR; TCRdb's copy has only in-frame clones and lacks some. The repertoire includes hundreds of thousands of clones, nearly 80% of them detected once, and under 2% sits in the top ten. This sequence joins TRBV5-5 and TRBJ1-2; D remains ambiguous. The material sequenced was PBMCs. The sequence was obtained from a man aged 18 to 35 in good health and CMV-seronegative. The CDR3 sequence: CASSLNGEGSYGYTF. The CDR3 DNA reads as TGTGCCAGCAGCTTGAACGGGGAAGGCAGCTATGGCTACACCTTC.